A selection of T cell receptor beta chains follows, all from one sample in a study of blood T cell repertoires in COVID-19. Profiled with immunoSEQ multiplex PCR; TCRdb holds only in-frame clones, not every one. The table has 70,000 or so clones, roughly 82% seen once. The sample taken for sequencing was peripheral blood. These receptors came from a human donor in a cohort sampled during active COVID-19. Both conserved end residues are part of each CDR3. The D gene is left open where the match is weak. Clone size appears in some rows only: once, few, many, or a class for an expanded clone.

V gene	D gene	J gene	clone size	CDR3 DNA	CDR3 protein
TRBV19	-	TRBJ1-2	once	TGTGCCAGTAGTATTCCCTTGAACAGGGCCCCTAACTATGGCTACACCTTC	CASSIPLNRAPNYGYTF
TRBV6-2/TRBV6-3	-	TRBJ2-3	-	TGTGCCAGCAGTTACAGGCGGATCACAGATACGCAGTATTTT	CASSYRRITDTQYF
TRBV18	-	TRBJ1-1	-	TGTGCCAGCTCACCTCCTCGGACAGACCTGAACACTGAAGCTTTCTTT	CASSPPRTDLNTEAFF
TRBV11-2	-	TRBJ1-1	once	TGTGCCAGCAGCCCCGACCCAGGGGCTTACACTGAAGCTTTCTTT	CASSPDPGAYTEAFF
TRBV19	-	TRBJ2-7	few	TGTGCCAGTAGTTGGAAGGGGTACTACGAGCAGTACTTC	CASSWKGYYEQYF
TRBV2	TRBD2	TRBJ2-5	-	TGTGCCAACCAACTAGCGGGGTACCAAGAGACCCAGTACTTC	CANQLAGYQETQYF
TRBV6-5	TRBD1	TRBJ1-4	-	TGTGCCAGCAGCAAGGGGGCTCGGCATGAAAAACTGTTTTTT	CASSKGARHEKLFF
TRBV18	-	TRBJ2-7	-	TGTGCCAGCTCACCAGGTGTAGCAGACGAGCAGTACTTC	CASSPGVADEQYF
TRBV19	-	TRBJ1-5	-	TGTGCCAGTAGTATAGGTTCCGGTGCAAATCAGCCCCAGCATTTT	CASSIGSGANQPQHF
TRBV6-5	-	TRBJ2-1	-	TGTGCCAGCAGTTACGGAGGGGGGGCGAACAATGAGCAGTTCTTC	CASSYGGGANNEQFF
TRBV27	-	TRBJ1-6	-	TGTGCCAGCAGTATAGGAGCGCCCAGCTCCTATAATTCACCCCTCCACTTT	CASSIGAPSSYNSPLHF
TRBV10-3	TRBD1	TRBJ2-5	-	TGTGCCACCCAAGGGACAGGGAGGGAAGAGACCCAGTACTTC	CATQGTGREETQYF
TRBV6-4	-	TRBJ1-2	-	TGTGCCAGCAGGACAGACGGGGGAGGGAACTATGGCTACACCTTC	CASRTDGGGNYGYTF
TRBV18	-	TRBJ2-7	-	TGTGCCAGCTCACTCGGACAGAACTCCTACGAGCAGTACTTC	CASSLGQNSYEQYF
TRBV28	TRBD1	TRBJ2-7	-	TGTGCCAGCAGTTATTTCTCCGGGACAGGGCTAAAAGGAGTAAGGTACGAGCAGTACTTC	CASSYFSGTGLKGVRYEQYF
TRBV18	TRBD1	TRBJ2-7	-	TGTGCCAGCTCATCTGGGACAGGGGACTACGAGCAGTACTTC	CASSSGTGDYEQYF
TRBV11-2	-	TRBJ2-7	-	TGTGCCAGCAGCCCCCAGTGGGGGGTCGAGCAGTACTTC	CASSPQWGVEQYF
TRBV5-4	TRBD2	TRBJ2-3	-	TGTGCCAGCAGCCAGGGACTAGCGGGGCTCACAGATACGCAGTATTTT	CASSQGLAGLTDTQYF
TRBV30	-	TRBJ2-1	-	TGTGCCGGGATGGGACATAGCTCCTACAATGAGCAGTTCTTC	CAGMGHSSYNEQFF
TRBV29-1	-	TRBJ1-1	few	TGCAGCGTTGGGGTCCGGGACATCATGAACACTGAAGCTTTCTTT	CSVGVRDIMNTEAFF
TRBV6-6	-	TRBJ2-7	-	TGTGCCAGCAGAACGACGGGATACGAGCAGTACTTC	CASRTTGYEQYF
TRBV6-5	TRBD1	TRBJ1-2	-	TGTGCCAGCACCCCAGGGGACAGCCTTAACTATGGCTACACCTTC	CASTPGDSLNYGYTF
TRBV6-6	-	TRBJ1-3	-	TGTGCCAGCAGTTGGGACAACTCTGGAAACACCATATATTTT	CASSWDNSGNTIYF
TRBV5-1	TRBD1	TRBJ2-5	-	TGCGCCAGCAGCTTATCCGGGACAGGGAGCAGAGAGACCCAGTACTTC	CASSLSGTGSRETQYF
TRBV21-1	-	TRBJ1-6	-	TGTGCCAGCAGCGGTATTGGGGAGAAGAGCTCACCCCTCCACTTT	CASSGIGEKSSPLHF
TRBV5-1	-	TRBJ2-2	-	TGCGCCAGCAGCTTGGGGGCGAGCACCGGGGAGCTGTTTTTT	CASSLGASTGELFF
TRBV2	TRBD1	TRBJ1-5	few	TGTGCCAGCAGTGAAATCCCGACAGGGCAGGGGCCCCAGCATTTT	CASSEIPTGQGPQHF
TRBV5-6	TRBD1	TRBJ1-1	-	TGTGCCAGCAGCTGGGGGACAGTACCAGGAACTGAAGCTTTCTTT	CASSWGTVPGTEAFF
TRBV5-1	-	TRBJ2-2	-	TGCGCCAGCACAACAGGGACCGCCGGGGAGCTGTTTTTT	CASTTGTAGELFF
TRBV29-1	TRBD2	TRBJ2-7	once	TGCAGCGTTGCTTCACTAGCGAACGAGCAGTACTTC	CSVASLANEQYF
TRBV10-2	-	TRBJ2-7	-	TGCGCCAGCAGTGTAGGGGACGAGCAGTACTTC	CASSVGDEQYF
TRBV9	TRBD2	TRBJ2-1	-	TGTGCCAGCAGCGCAGTAGCGGGGGCGGGGAATGAGCAGTTCTTC	CASSAVAGAGNEQFF
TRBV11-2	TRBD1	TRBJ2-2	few	TGTGCCAGCAGCCGCCGGGACAGGGCACGTGGAAGGAACACCGGGGAGCTGTTTTTT	CASSRRDRARGRNTGELFF
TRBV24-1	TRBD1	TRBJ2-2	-	TGTGCCACCCGTCGGACAGGGGTTATCTTGAACACCGGGGAGCTGTTTTTT	CATRRTGVILNTGELFF
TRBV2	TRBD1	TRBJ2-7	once	TGTGCCAGCAGTAAAACAGGGGGCGAGCAGTACTTC	CASSKTGGEQYF
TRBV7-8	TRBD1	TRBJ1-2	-	TGTGCCAGCAGTCCAAGGGCAGGGGGACCCTTAGGCTATGGCTACACCTTC	CASSPRAGGPLGYGYTF
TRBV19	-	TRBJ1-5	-	TGTGCCAGTACCCACGAGACAGAGAATCAGCCCCAGCATTTT	CASTHETENQPQHF
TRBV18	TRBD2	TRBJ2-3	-	TGTGCCAGCTCACCGAGGGGCCTAGCGGGGGGAGATACGCAGTATTTT	CASSPRGLAGGDTQYF
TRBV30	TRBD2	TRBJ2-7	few	TGTGCCTGGAGGCGACCGGGACTAGCTTACGAGCAGTACTTC	CAWRRPGLAYEQYF
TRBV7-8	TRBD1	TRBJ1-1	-	TGTGCCAGCAGCTTAATTAGGGACAGCCTGAACACTGAAGCTTTCTTT	CASSLIRDSLNTEAFF
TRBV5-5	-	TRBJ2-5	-	TGTGCCAGCAGCTTGGCTCCCGGGGGAGGATTGGAGACCCAGTACTTC	CASSLAPGGGLETQYF
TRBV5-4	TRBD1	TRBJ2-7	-	TGTGCCAGCAGCACGAAGACAGGGACAGGTTACGAGCAGTACTTC	CASSTKTGTGYEQYF
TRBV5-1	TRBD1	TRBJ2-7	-	TGCGCCAGCAGCCGAGACAGGGCCGCCACCTACGAGCAGTACTTC	CASSRDRAATYEQYF
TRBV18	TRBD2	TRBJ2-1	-	TGTGCCAGCTCACTAGCGGGGGGGCCCGGGAATGAGCAGTTCTTC	CASSLAGGPGNEQFF
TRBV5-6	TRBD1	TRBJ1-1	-	TGTGCCAGCAGCCACTACAGGGGAGCCACTGAAGCTTTCTTT	CASSHYRGATEAFF
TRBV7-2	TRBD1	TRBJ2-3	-	TGTGCCAGCAGCCCCGACAGGGGGCGTTTTGGCACAGATACGCAGTATTTT	CASSPDRGRFGTDTQYF
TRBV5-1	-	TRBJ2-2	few	TGCGCCAGCAGCCCCACTACCCCCGACACCGGGGAGCTGTTTTTT	CASSPTTPDTGELFF
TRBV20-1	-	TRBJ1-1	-	TGCAGTGCGGGCCAGGGCACTGAAGCTTTCTTT	CSAGQGTEAFF
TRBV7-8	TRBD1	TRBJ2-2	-	TGTGCCAGCAGCAGCCGGGACAGGGTGGCCGGGGAGCTGTTTTTT	CASSSRDRVAGELFF
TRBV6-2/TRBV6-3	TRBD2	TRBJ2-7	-	TGTGCCAGCAGTAAGCGGGGGAGCTTATCCTACGAGCAGTACTTC	CASSKRGSLSYEQYF
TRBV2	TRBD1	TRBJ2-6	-	TGTGCCAGCCCGAAGGGACAGGCTGGGGCCAACGTCCTGACTTTC	CASPKGQAGANVLTF
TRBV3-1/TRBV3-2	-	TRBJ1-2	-	TGTGCCAGCAGCCAGCAGACACCCAACTATGGCTACACCTTC	CASSQQTPNYGYTF
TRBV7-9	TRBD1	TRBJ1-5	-	TGTGCCAGCAGCTTAGGACAGGGTTTGGGCAATCAGCCCCAGCATTTT	CASSLGQGLGNQPQHF
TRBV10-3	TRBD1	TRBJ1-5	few	TGTGCCATCCGAGGGACAGGGGATCAGCCCCAGCATTTT	CAIRGTGDQPQHF
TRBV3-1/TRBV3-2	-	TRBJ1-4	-	TGTGCCAGCAGCCAAGGACGGAGGCCTTTTGAAAAACTGTTTTTT	CASSQGRRPFEKLFF
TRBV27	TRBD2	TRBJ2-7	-	TGTGCCAGCAGTTTATACCTAGCGGGGATTTACGAGCAGTACTTC	CASSLYLAGIYEQYF
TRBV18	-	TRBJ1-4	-	TGTGCCAGCTCACCCGGGACAACTGCTATTAATGAAAAACTGTTTTTT	CASSPGTTAINEKLFF
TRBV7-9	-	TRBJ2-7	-	TGTGCCAGCAGCTTGGCAGGCTCCTACGAGCAGTACTTC	CASSLAGSYEQYF
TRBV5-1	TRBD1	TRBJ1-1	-	TGTGCCAGCAGCCCGTCGACAGGGGGCTCAGTCGTGAACACTGAAGCTTTCTTT	CASSPSTGGSVVNTEAFF
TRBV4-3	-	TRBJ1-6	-	TGCGCCAGCAGCCAAGACCTTCCACGAGGAGACTGGGTTAATTCACCCCTCCACTTT	CASSQDLPRGDWVNSPLHF